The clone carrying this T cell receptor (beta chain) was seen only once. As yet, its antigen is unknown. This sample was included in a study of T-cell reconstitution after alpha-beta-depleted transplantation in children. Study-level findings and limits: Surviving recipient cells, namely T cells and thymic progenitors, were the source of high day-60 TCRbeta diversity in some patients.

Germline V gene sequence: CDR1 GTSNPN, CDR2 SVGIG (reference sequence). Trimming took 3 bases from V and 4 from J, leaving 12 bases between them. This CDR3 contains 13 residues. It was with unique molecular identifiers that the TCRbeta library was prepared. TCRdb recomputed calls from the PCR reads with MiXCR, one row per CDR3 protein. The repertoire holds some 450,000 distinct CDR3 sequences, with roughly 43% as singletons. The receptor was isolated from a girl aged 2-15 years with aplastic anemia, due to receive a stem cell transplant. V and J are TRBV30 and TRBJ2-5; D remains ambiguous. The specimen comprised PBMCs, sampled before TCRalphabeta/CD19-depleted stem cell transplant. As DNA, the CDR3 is TGTGCCTGGAGACCAACCAATCGAGAGACCCAGTACTTC. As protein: CAWRPTNRETQYF.